The rows below give T cell receptor beta chains drawn from one sample of a study of T cells after yellow fever vaccination. TCRdb ran MiXCR on the 5' RACE reads and lists one entry per CDR3 protein. The table has about 240,000 distinct CDR3 sequences, about 7% seen once. This sample comprised CD4+ T cells sorted from PBMCs, obtained 15 days after the yellow fever booster vaccination. All receptors derive from a young man who received the YFV17D yellow fever vaccine. Both conserved end residues are part of each CDR3. D genes are given only for firm matches. Only part of the rows carry a size: once, few, many, or a class if the clone is expanded.

D gene	V gene	clone size	J gene	CDR3 DNA	CDR3 protein
.	TRBV12-5	few	TRBJ1-5	TGTGCTAGTGGTCCGGCCCACAATCAGCCCCAGCATTTT	CASGPAHNQPQHF
TRBD2	TRBV27	many	TRBJ2-7	TGTGCCAGCAGTCCTCTAGCGGCCCCCTACGAGCAGTACTTC	CASSPLAAPYEQYF
TRBD1	TRBV11-1	many	TRBJ1-4	TGTGCCAGCAGCCGACAGGGAGAGGGAAAACTGTTTTTT	CASSRQGEGKLFF
.	TRBV20-1	.	TRBJ2-7	TGCAGTGCTTCTCCGGGAGCGGGCGAGCAGTACTTC	CSASPGAGEQYF
.	TRBV30	many	TRBJ2-3	TGTGCCTGGAGCCACGCCGGGACAGATACGCAGTATTTT	CAWSHAGTDTQYF
TRBD1	TRBV10-3	.	TRBJ2-2	TGTGCCATCAGTGTGGGACAGAGCAACACCGGGGAGCTGTTTTTT	CAISVGQSNTGELFF
TRBD2	TRBV20-1	many	TRBJ2-4	TGCAGTGCCCTACGGCGCGGGAGGACAAATTACATTCAGTACTTC	CSALRRGRTNYIQYF
.	TRBV21-1	many	TRBJ2-5	TGTGCCAGCAGCAAAGTCAAGCGGGAGGGTGAGACCCAGTACTTC	CASSKVKREGETQYF
.	TRBV11-2	.	TRBJ2-7	TGTGCCAGCAGCCCTCACACCGGGACACTCGGAGAGCAGTACTTC	CASSPHTGTLGEQYF
.	TRBV5-5	few	TRBJ2-1	TGTGCCAGCAGCCTTCGGGACTCTTCATACAATGAGCAGTTCTTC	CASSLRDSSYNEQFF
.	TRBV21-1	many	TRBJ1-2	TGTGCCAGCAGCAAAACCCTATGCCATGGCTACACCTTC	CASSKTLCHGYTF
.	TRBV7-9	few	TRBJ1-1	TGTGCCAGCAGCTTTTCTCTCTCGAACACTGAAGCTTTCTTT	CASSFSLSNTEAFF
.	TRBV9	many	TRBJ1-1	TGTGCCAGCAGCCCCCAACCCTTAGGGCTTGAAGCTTTCTTT	CASSPQPLGLEAFF
.	TRBV5-1	few	TRBJ2-7	TGCGCCAGCAGCTTGGAACGTCCGGGGGGCCCCTCCTACGAGCAGTACTTC	CASSLERPGGPSYEQYF
.	TRBV7-2	.	TRBJ1-1	TGTGCCAGCAGCTTCACTGTTGTGGGCACTGAAGCTTTCTTT	CASSFTVVGTEAFF
.	TRBV7-2	.	TRBJ1-6	TGTGCCAGCAGCTCAGGGCGGGGGGCTGGGTCACCCCTCCACTTT	CASSSGRGAGSPLHF
TRBD1	TRBV7-6	many	TRBJ2-3	TGTGCCAGCAGCTTAACGGGACAGGGAGCAGATACGCAGTATTTT	CASSLTGQGADTQYF
.	TRBV28	.	TRBJ2-3	TGTGCCAGCGGTGTCACTAGCACAGATACGCAGTATTTT	CASGVTSTDTQYF
.	TRBV7-8	many	TRBJ2-5	TGTGCCAGCAGCTACCGGACCGGAGGAGAGACCCAGTACTTC	CASSYRTGGETQYF
.	TRBV18	.	TRBJ2-3	TGTGCCAGCTCACCAAATCAGCTAGTAACAGATACGCAGTATTTT	CASSPNQLVTDTQYF
TRBD2	TRBV29-1	.	TRBJ2-3	TGCAGCGTTACACGACTAGCGGGAGTTACAGATACGCAGTATTTT	CSVTRLAGVTDTQYF
TRBD2	TRBV20-1	.	TRBJ2-1	TGCAGTGCTTATAGCGGGATATACAATGAGCAGTTCTTC	CSAYSGIYNEQFF
TRBD2	TRBV6-5	.	TRBJ2-1	TGTGCCAGCAGCGCTAGCGGAGAGGGCAAGTTCTTC	CASSASGEGKFF
.	TRBV12-3/TRBV12-4	.	TRBJ2-7	TGTGCCAGCAGTTTAGGGCAGCTAGAGCAGTACTTC	CASSLGQLEQYF
TRBD2	TRBV19	few	TRBJ2-5	TGTGCCAGTAGAGTTAGCGGGAGTGGCCAAGAGACCCAGTACTTC	CASRVSGSGQETQYF
.	TRBV11-1	many	TRBJ2-2	TGTGCCAGCAGCTTAGATCGCCGTAAAATACTGAACACCGGGGAGCTGTTTTTT	CASSLDRRKILNTGELFF
TRBD2	TRBV2	many	TRBJ2-3	TGTGCCAGCTCCCCCGGGGGGGGGACAGATACGCAGTATTTT	CASSPGGGTDTQYF
.	TRBV4-3	.	TRBJ2-7	TGCGCCAGCAGCCAAGCTGTTACGCGTTACGAGCAGTACTTC	CASSQAVTRYEQYF
TRBD1	TRBV10-3	once	TRBJ2-7	TGTGCCATCAGCGGGTTCGGGACAGCGGACGAGCAGTACTTC	CAISGFGTADEQYF
TRBD1	TRBV6-2/TRBV6-3	few	TRBJ2-7	TGTGCCAGCAGTTACTCCGAGGGACAGGGACTACGAGCGACGCAGTACTTC	CASSYSEGQGLRATQYF
.	TRBV7-8	.	TRBJ2-1	TGTGCCAGCAGCGAGTTTTCGGTACATGAGCAGTTCTTC	CASSEFSVHEQFF
.	TRBV5-1	.	TRBJ2-1	TGCGCCAGCAGCGCGGCAGTCTCCTCAGGAAGTGAGCAGTTCTTC	CASSAAVSSGSEQFF
TRBD2	TRBV20-1	many	TRBJ2-1	TGCAGTGCTTCCAGCGGGGGGCGGGGGTTCTACAATGAGCAGTTCTTC	CSASSGGRGFYNEQFF
.	TRBV12-3/TRBV12-4	few	TRBJ2-7	TGTGCCAGCAGTCCGACCAGGAGTTTCAGGGTTGAGCAGTACTTC	CASSPTRSFRVEQYF